Reported below is one TCR beta chain. This sample was included in a study of blood T cell repertoires in COVID-19. About the study: T cells, B-cell-depleted T cells, or PBMCs provided the cDNA or gDNA that served as material.

CDR1 and CDR2 from the germline V gene are SEHNR and FQNEAQ (reference sequence). With 1 base clipped from V and 5 bases from J, the junction kept 4 bases outside the gene matches. The CDR3 length is 15 residues. Authors' processing steps: Amplification from reference gene primers served as the basis for estimated nucleated cell counts. The method was immunoSEQ multiplex PCR; TCRdb's version includes in-frame clones alone and lacks a portion of them. V, J and clone size are taken as reported in that table, and D and trimming were inferred from the DNA itself. The sample shows about 48,000 clones, about nine tenths of them seen only once.

The specimen was peripheral blood. The sequence was collected from a human donor in a cohort sampled during active COVID-19. V and J are TRBV7-9 and TRBJ2-2, with 7 bases lining up with TRBD2. The CDR3 sequence is CASSLGAGRTGELFF. Here the CDR3 DNA reads TGTGCCAGCAGCTTAGGAGCGGGAAGAACCGGGGAGCTGTTTTTT.